The entry below gives a single T cell receptor beta chain sequence along with its context. The antigen is not known. Gene names and germline match the mouse. The read ends 4 residues before the CDR3 terminus; that terminus is restored from the germline J gene. This specimen comes from a study of CD8+ T cells in alopecia areata. Study summary: Female approximately 6-11-week-old C3H/HeJ recipients received skin from 6-12-month-old C3H/HeJ graft donors with spontaneous alopecia.

Using CD4, CD8alpha, NKG2D, NKG2ACE and other markers, pooled cutaneous lymph node cells were sorted. The study, taken as a whole, reports: The study found TCR sharing across patients less clear than in mice, possibly for HLA reasons. Across lesional scalp, and particularly alopecia totalis/universalis, clonality surpassed that of normal scalp.

V shed 5 bases, J shed 0 bases, and the junction held 4 bases outside the gene matches. This CDR3 has 15 residues. The germline V gene has CDR1 FNHDT and CDR2 SITEND (reference sequence). Reverse transcribed after extraction, RNA yielded cDNA as the sequencing template. Libraries were prepared by immunoSEQ multiplex PCR; TCRdb keeps only in-frame clonotypes and omits some of them. This sample comprises over 250,000 clones, none seen once only. The specimen sequenced was CD4+ T cells sorted from a lymph node. This clonotype was obtained from a C3H/HeJ mouse with alopecia areata. The mice in this strain carry MHC haplotype H2-k. V usage is TRBV19 and J usage is TRBJ2-2, with 7 bases identical to TRBD1. The sequenced CDR3 bases are TGTGCCAGCAGCACGACAGGGTCAAACACCGGG. Protein sequence: CASSTTGSNTG. The entire CDR3 is CASSTTGSNTGQLYF.